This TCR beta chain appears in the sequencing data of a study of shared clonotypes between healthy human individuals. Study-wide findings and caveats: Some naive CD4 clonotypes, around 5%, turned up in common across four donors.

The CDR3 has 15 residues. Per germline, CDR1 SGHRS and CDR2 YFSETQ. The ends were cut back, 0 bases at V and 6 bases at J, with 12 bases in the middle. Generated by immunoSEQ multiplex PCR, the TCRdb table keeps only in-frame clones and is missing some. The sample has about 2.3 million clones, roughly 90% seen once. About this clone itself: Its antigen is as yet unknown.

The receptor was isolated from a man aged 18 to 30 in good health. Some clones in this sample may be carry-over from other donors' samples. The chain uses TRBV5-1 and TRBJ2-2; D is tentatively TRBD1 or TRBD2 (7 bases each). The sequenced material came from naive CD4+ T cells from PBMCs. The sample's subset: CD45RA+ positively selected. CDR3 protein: CASSLVAGGAGELFF. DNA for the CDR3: TGCGCCAGCAGCTTGGTAGCAGGGGGGGCCGGGGAGCTGTTTTTT.